The 32 T cell receptor beta chains presented below share a single source sample, sequenced in a study of blood T cell repertoires in COVID-19. The protocol was immunoSEQ multiplex PCR, while the TCRdb copy is restricted to in-frame clones and leaves out a portion. The repertoire consists of approximately 210,000 clones, with about 86% occurring once and the leading ten covering approximately 9%. What was sequenced was PBMCs or T cells enriched from blood (not recorded which). The receptors derive from a woman aged 45-59 years with acute COVID-19.

The V gene is TRBV11-3, the J gene TRBJ2-2; tentative D call: TRBD1 (5 bases). The germline V and J ends were trimmed by 5 bases and 4 bases, with 14 bases remaining between them. Germline-derived CDR1 and CDR2 are SGHNT and YENEEA. This CDR3 is built from 15 residues. In DNA form, the CDR3 reads TGTGCCAGCAGCGCGGAAAGGGGTGGCACCGGGGAGCTGTTTTTT. Translated: CASSAERGGTGELFF.

The chain combines TRBV11-3 with TRBJ2-3; D is uncertain. Trimming removed 0 bases from V and 3 bases from J, with 10 bases in between. Per the germline V gene, CDR1 is SGHNT and CDR2 is YENEEA. The CDR3 covers 15 residues. The CDR3 region has the DNA TGTGCCAGCAGCTTAGATAACCAGCGTACAGATACGCAGTATTTT. Translated, it gives CASSLDNQRTDTQYF.

V gene TRBV7-9 combines with J gene TRBJ1-5, with D uncertain. Germline V gives CDR1 SEHNR, CDR2 FQNEAQ (reference sequence). V lost 1 base and J 4 bases, leaving 5 bases between the germline ends. The CDR3 runs 13 residues. CDR3 DNA sequence: TGTGCCAGCAGCTTAGTAGCAAATCAGCCCCAGCATTTT. Translated, it gives CASSLVANQPQHF.

This clone was detected only once. The rearrangement uses TRBV5-4 and TRBJ2-1; TRBD1 might be the D (6 bases). The CDR3 extends over 15 amino acids. Deletions cut 0 bases from V and 0 bases from J, with 7 bases between. Germline lookup yields CDR1 SGHNT and CDR2 YYREEE (reference sequence). The CDR3 nucleotides read TGTGCCAGCAGCTTGGACAGGGCCTCCTACAATGAGCAGTTCTTC. Translation gives CASSLDRASYNEQFF. The complete variable domain, with remaining parts taken from reference TRBV5-4 and TRBJ2-1, reads ETGVTQSPTHLIKTRGQQVTLRCSSQSGHNTVSWYQQALGQGPQFIFQYYREEENGRGNFPPRFSGLQFPNYSSELNVNALELDDSALYLCASSLDRASYNEQFFGPGTRLTVL.

V gene TRBV7-9 combines with J gene TRBJ2-7, with TRBD2 identical over 7 bases. Germline CDR1 SEHNR, CDR2 FQNEAQ (reference sequence). After removal of 5 bases from V and 3 bases from J, the junction contained 10 bases not matched to a gene. CDR3 length equals 15 residues. The DNA for the CDR3 is TGTGCCAGCAGCCCCGGGGAGGGTTCGGTCTACGAGCAGTACTTC. Translation gives CASSPGEGSVYEQYF.

The gene calls are TRBV6-2 or TRBV6-3 and TRBJ2-2; 9 nucleotides agree with TRBD2. Per the germline V gene, CDR1 is MNHEY and CDR2 is SVGEGT. The ends lost 5 bases at V and 0 bases at J; junction bases unmatched: 7. The CDR3 is 17 residues long. The CDR3 nucleotides read TGTGCCAGCAGTCTCAGGGCGGGAGGGCCGAACACCGGGGAGCTGTTTTTT. This sequence encodes CASSLRAGGPNTGELFF.

As to this clone: One junction end disagrees with the germline gene, perhaps due to a read error. Written as DNA, the CDR3 is TGTGCTAGCAGCTTACGTTCAACGGGAACCTACGAGCAGTACTTC. Amino acid sequence: CASSLRSTGTYEQYF. This chain links TRBV7-7 with TRBJ2-7; possible D gene TRBD2, 5 bases. Germline V CDR1 and CDR2: SSHAT, FNYEAQ (reference sequence). CDR3 length: 15 amino acids.

The chain has TRBV3-1 (or the pseudogene TRBV3-2) and TRBJ2-2; 7 nucleotides align to TRBD1. J gave up 3 bases and V 4 bases, and 5 bases lay outside the gene matches. The germline V gene has CDR1 LGHDT and CDR2 YNNKEL (reference sequence). The CDR3 is 15 residues long. The CDR3 spells CASSPGQIYTGELFF. The CDR3 bases are TGTGCCAGCAGCCCGGGACAGATATACACCGGGGAGCTGTTTTTT.

This sequence joins TRBV7-2 and TRBJ1-6; unclear D gene. Looked up from germline, CDR1 is SGHTA and CDR2 is FQGNSA. This CDR3 comprises 14 residues. The V end was cut by 3 bases, the J end by 10 bases, with 13 bases between. The CDR3 DNA follows: TGTGCCAGCAGCTTGGGCCCTACCAGGTCACCCCTCCACTTT. Its translation is CASSLGPTRSPLHF.

The rearrangement links TRBV7-2 to TRBJ1-6; TRBD1 matches at 10 bases. The CDR3 is 18 residues long. Germline values: CDR1 SGHTA, CDR2 FQGNSA. J lost 8 bases, V lost 0 bases, and 10 bases had no gene match. DNA of the CDR3: TGTGCCAGCAGCTTAGCTGTATGGACAGGGGGTAACTATTCACCCCTCCACTTT. It is translated as CASSLAVWTGGNYSPLHF.

This clone showed up just a few times. The sample carries other DNA sequences with the same CDR3. The rearrangement links TRBV6-5 to TRBJ2-1, with D unresolved. Germline V gene lookup returns CDR1 MNHEY and CDR2 SVGAGI. The V and J ends lost 0 bases and 3 bases respectively, with 6 bases between them. This CDR3 is built from 14 residues. The CDR3 protein is CASSYSRVYNEQFF. In DNA, the CDR3 is TGTGCCAGCAGTTACTCCCGGGTCTACAATGAGCAGTTCTTC.

This clone appeared a few times. The V call is TRBV19, the J call TRBJ1-4; D may be TRBD1 (5 bases). Looked up from germline, CDR1 is LNHDA and CDR2 is SQIVND (reference sequence). The CDR3 has 12 residues. V shed 5 bases and J shed 8 bases, with 9 bases lying between them. The CDR3 DNA reads TGTGCCAGTAGTTCAACAGGCGAAAAACTGTTTTTT. Translated, it gives CASSSTGEKLFF.

V usage is TRBV4-1 and J usage is TRBJ2-3; 7 bases are a match to TRBD2. This CDR3 spans 17 amino acids. The germline V gene has CDR1 MGHRA and CDR2 YSYEKL. V dropped 1 base and J dropped 2; count of bases not matched to a gene: 9. CDR3 sequence reads: CASSQGILGLPTDTQYF. The CDR3, as DNA: TGCGCCAGCAGCCAAGGGATCTTGGGACTACCCACAGATACGCAGTATTTT.

The chain couples TRBV5-4 to TRBJ2-7, with 8 bases that match TRBD1. Germline values: CDR1 SGHNT, CDR2 YYREEE (reference sequence). The CDR3 has 19 amino acids. J was trimmed by 9 bases and V by 4 bases; bases with no gene match: 27. In DNA, the CDR3 is TGTGCCAGCAGCGGAGACAACTCAAGCCCGGACTACGAGCAGGGGGCGCAGTACTTC. Translated, it gives CASSGDNSSPDYEQGAQYF.

The chain combines TRBV7-9 with TRBJ2-3, with D possibly TRBD1 on 5 matching bases. The ends were cut back, 1 base at V and 5 bases at J, with 10 bases in the middle. CDR3 size: 14 residues. Per the germline V gene, CDR1 is SEHNR and CDR2 is FQNEAQ (reference sequence). CDR3 nucleotides: TGTGCCAGCAGCTTAGGCAGACAGCTAGATACGCAGTATTTT. Protein sequence: CASSLGRQLDTQYF.

This chain uses TRBV6-2 or TRBV6-3 with TRBJ2-1; weak D call: TRBD2 (6 bases). The CDR3 contains 15 residues. Germline loops: CDR1 MNHEY, CDR2 SVGEGT. Deletions cut 0 bases from V and 7 bases from J, with 13 bases between. CDR3 in DNA: TGTGCCAGCAGTTACTCGAGGGCGGGGCGGAATGAGCAGTTCTTC. Translation gives CASSYSRAGRNEQFF.

The chain is built from TRBV5-1 and TRBJ2-7; 9 bases align to TRBD1. This CDR3 spans 14 amino acids. Germline V gene data show CDR1 as SGHRS and CDR2 as YFSETQ. The V gene end was trimmed by 3 bases and the J gene end by 3 bases; junction bases not matched to a gene: 4. CDR3 sequence reads: CASSWGTGIYEQYF. The CDR3 DNA is TGCGCCAGCAGCTGGGGGACAGGGATCTACGAGCAGTACTTC.

V usage is TRBV29-1 and J usage is TRBJ1-1; 7 nucleotides line up with TRBD1. Germline lookup yields CDR1 SQVTM and CDR2 ANQGSEA. The J segment lost 3 bases and the V segment lost 4 bases, leaving 20 bases of the junction unmatched. This CDR3 is 18 amino acids long. CDR3 loop: CSVGFHRGNRLVYTEAFF. The CDR3 bases are TGCAGCGTTGGGTTTCACAGGGGCAATAGACTGGTGTACACTGAAGCTTTCTTT.

This sequence joins TRBV4-3 and TRBJ2-3, with a tentative D call TRBD2 (5 bases). CDR3 length: 15 residues. Between the trimmed V and J ends, which lost 0 bases and 0 bases, there was a span of 7 bases. Looked up from germline, CDR1 is LGHNA and CDR2 is YSLEER. CDR3 protein: CASSQDWTSTDTQYF. CDR3 DNA sequence: TGCGCCAGCAGCCAAGACTGGACTAGCACAGATACGCAGTATTTT.

The gene calls are TRBV5-1 and TRBJ2-3; D possibly corresponds to TRBD2 (7 bases). Trimming took 8 bases from V and 2 from J, leaving 12 bases between them. Germline V gene lookup returns CDR1 SGHRS and CDR2 YFSETQ. CDR3 length: 13 amino acids. This chain's CDR3 is CASKRDNTDTQYF. The CDR3 nucleotides read TGCGCCAGTAAGCGGGACAACACAGATACGCAGTATTTT.

The sample holds a few counts of this clone. The CDR3 protein is CASSFTGDTEAFF. CDR3 DNA: TGTGCCAGCAGCTTTACAGGGGACACTGAAGCTTTCTTT. The chain couples TRBV7-8 to TRBJ1-1, with 7 bases lining up with TRBD1. The CDR3 covers 13 residues. Per germline, CDR1 SGHVS and CDR2 FQNEAQ. Trimming cost V 3 bases and J 3 bases; bases outside gene matches: 1.

This clone turned up a few times. J is TRBJ2-7 and V is TRBV15; TRBD1 aligns across 7 bases. V shed 1 base, J shed 0 bases, and the junction held 6 bases outside the gene matches. Germline-derived CDR1 and CDR2 are LNHNV and YYDKDF (reference sequence). The CDR3 has 16 amino acids. CDR3: CATSRVTGASSYEQYF. CDR3 nucleotides: TGTGCCACCAGCAGAGTCACAGGGGCAAGCTCCTACGAGCAGTACTTC.

The J gene is TRBJ2-5, the V gene TRBV9, with D perhaps TRBD1 (6 bases). The CDR3 has 14 residues. V lost 3 bases to trimming and J lost 1 base, with 10 bases between them. Looked up from germline, CDR1 is SGDLS and CDR2 is YYNGEE. As DNA, the CDR3 is TGTGCCAGCAGCGGGGGGCCGGCCCAAGAGACCCAGTACTTC. Its protein is CASSGGPAQETQYF.

This rearrangement joins TRBV7-2 to TRBJ2-3, with D uncertain. With 5 bases removed from V and 8 bases from J, the gap between germline ends came to 8 bases. The CDR3 spans 11 residues. Germline V CDR1 and CDR2: SGHTA, FQGNSA. The CDR3: CASSVRGTQYF. Here the CDR3 DNA reads TGTGCCAGCAGCGTACGCGGTACGCAGTATTTT.

The sample holds many counts of this clone. The chain uses TRBV7-3 and TRBJ2-2; tentatively, D is TRBD2 (6 bases). The V end was cut by 0 bases, the J end by 6 bases, with 8 bases between. Germline CDR1 is SGHTA and CDR2 is FQGTGA. The CDR3 contains 14 residues. This CDR3 is CASSLTSGAGELFF. DNA of the CDR3: TGTGCCAGCAGCTTAACCTCGGGGGCCGGGGAGCTGTTTTTT.

This clone was observed a single time. The chain links TRBV18 to TRBJ2-5; 8 bases match TRBD1. Germline CDR1 is KGHSH and CDR2 is LQKENI. This CDR3 is 16 amino acids long. Losses at the gene ends were 0 bases for V and 6 bases for J; bases not matched to a gene: 9. For the CDR3, the DNA is TGTGCCAGCTCACCACCTGGTCAGGGGGCTGGAAAGACCCAGTACTTC. Amino acid sequence: CASSPPGQGAGKTQYF.

This chain joins TRBV27 and TRBJ2-7; TRBD1 is a possible D gene (5 bases). CDR1 is MNHEY, CDR2 SMNVEV, per germline (reference sequence). Trimming shortened V by 2 bases and J by 3 bases, and 5 bases separated the two germline ends. The CDR3 runs 12 residues. The CDR3 nucleotides read TGTGCCAGCAGTTTAAGGGGCTACGAGCAGTACTTC. Translation: CASSLRGYEQYF.

The V and J genes are TRBV14 and TRBJ2-7; the D gene is possibly TRBD1 (6 bases). Germline CDR1 is SGHDN and CDR2 is FVKESK. With 1 base removed from V and 0 bases from J, the gap between germline ends came to 7 bases. The CDR3 runs to 14 residues. The CDR3 DNA follows: TGTGCCAGCAGCCAAGGGGACACCTCCTACGAGCAGTACTTC. Its translation: CASSQGDTSYEQYF.

J is TRBJ2-1 and V is TRBV3-1 (or the pseudogene TRBV3-2); D is ambiguous. CDR3 length: 15 amino acids. V was cut by 2 bases and J by 3 bases, with 11 bases left in between. Germline-derived CDR1 and CDR2 are LGHDT and YNNKEL (reference sequence). The CDR3 DNA reads as TGTGCCAGCAGCCAAAGTAAAAAACTCTACAATGAGCAGTTCTTC. Its protein is CASSQSKKLYNEQFF.

This sequence joins TRBV7-6 and TRBJ2-2; no firm D call. Germline-derived CDR1 and CDR2 are SGHVS and FNYEAQ. CDR3 length equals 15 residues. V lost 5 bases and J lost 5, with 15 bases in between. The CDR3 region is CASSPRQEMTGELFF. DNA for the CDR3: TGTGCCAGCAGCCCCAGGCAGGAAATGACCGGGGAGCTGTTTTTT.

The chain has TRBV24-1 and TRBJ2-1; 7 bases map to TRBD1. V shed 3 bases and J 0 bases; nucleotides not matched to a gene: 4. This CDR3 contains 16 residues. Germline loops: CDR1 KGHDR, CDR2 SFDVKD. The CDR3 DNA follows: TGTGCCACCAGTGATGGGGGACAGCTCTCCTACAATGAGCAGTTCTTC. This translates into CATSDGGQLSYNEQFF.

The V and J genes are TRBV29-1 and TRBJ2-7; 10 nucleotides match TRBD1. In germline, CDR1 is SQVTM, CDR2 ANQGSEA. The CDR3 loop spans 12 amino acids. The trim removed 4 bases at V and 9 bases at J, leaving 6 bases unmatched. As DNA, the CDR3 is TGCAGCGTTGGGGACAGGGGAGGTGTGCAGTACTTC. It translates to CSVGDRGGVQYF.